This T cell receptor (beta chain) was sequenced for a study of graft-versus-host responses after intestinal transplantation. Study-wide background: Multivisceral, liver-intestinal, or isolated intestinal grafts were transplanted into recipients. Study results and caveats: Early after transplant, HvG clones declined as circulating GvH clones peaked. GvH clones detected in recipient marrow included some appearing first in ileum or blood.

Points on this clone: Its antigen remains unknown.

The table came from immunoSEQ multiplex PCR; TCRdb's copy has only in-frame clones and leaves some out. Of around 97,000 clones listed, 80% to 95% are singletons. Germline CDR1 SGHAT, CDR2 FQNNGV. This CDR3 is built from 15 residues. The V gene end was trimmed by 3 bases and the J gene end by 2 bases; junction bases not matched to a gene: 5. This rearrangement joins TRBV11-2 to TRBJ2-7, with 9 bases that match TRBD2. The clonotype was recovered from a human donor who received an intestinal transplant. Sequencing was performed on unstimulated CD8+ T cells sorted from spleen or lymph node cells, taken before intestinal transplant. The CDR3 DNA reads TGTGCCAGCAGCTTGGCTAGCGGGATTGCCTACGAGCAGTACTTC. Residues: CASSLASGIAYEQYF.